Presented here are 20 T cell receptor beta chains from one specimen sequenced in a study of blood T cell repertoires in COVID-19. Data came from immunoSEQ multiplex PCR; TCRdb stores just in-frame clones and leaves some out. The table has under 300,000 clones, 75% to 85% seen once. Source material: peripheral blood. These receptor sequences come from a woman in her 40s who had recovered from COVID-19.

V usage is TRBV11-2 and J usage is TRBJ1-3, with 7 bases aligning to TRBD1. CDR1 is SGHAT and CDR2 is FQNNGV in the germline V gene. The CDR3 consists of 17 residues. J lost 0 bases, V lost 2 bases, and 7 bases had no gene match. CDR3: CASSLYSTGSSGNTIYF. Here the CDR3 DNA reads TGTGCCAGCAGCTTATATTCGACAGGGAGCTCTGGAAACACCATATATTTT.

V and J are TRBV7-9 and TRBJ2-7; 7 bases are a match to TRBD1. The CDR3 spans 14 residues. CDR1 and CDR2 from the germline V gene are SEHNR and FQNEAQ (reference sequence). J was trimmed by 3 bases and V by 1 base; bases with no gene match: 3. CDR3 bases: TGTGCCAGCAGCTTAGTGGGACAGATCTACGAGCAGTACTTC. The encoded protein is CASSLVGQIYEQYF.

This chain joins TRBV11-3 and TRBJ2-7; tentative D call: TRBD1 (5 bases). V was shortened by 1 base and J by 3 bases, with 13 bases between the two germline ends. Germline values: CDR1 SGHNT, CDR2 YENEEA. The CDR3 has 15 residues. The CDR3 reads CASSLGITGYYEQYF. DNA of the CDR3: TGTGCCAGCAGCTTAGGTATAACAGGCTACTACGAGCAGTACTTC.

The chain combines TRBV6-5 with TRBJ1-1, with D uncertain. From germline, CDR1 is MNHEY and CDR2 SVGAGI. Deletions cut 6 bases from V and 0 bases from J, with 11 bases between. There are 14 residues in the CDR3. In nucleotides, the CDR3 is TGTGCCAGCAGGGCACTAATCCTGAACACTGAAGCTTTCTTT. Amino acids: CASRALILNTEAFF.

In its sample, this clone was seen many times. V and J are TRBV28 and TRBJ1-6; 10 bases match TRBD1. Germline CDR1 is MDHEN and CDR2 is SYDVKM. V trimming: 6 bases; J trimming: 6 bases; junction bases outside the gene matches: 8. This CDR3 contains 16 residues. CDR3 coding DNA: TGTGCCAGCAGCCGTATCTGGACAGGGGGTAATTCACCCCTCCACTTT. Its protein product is CASSRIWTGGNSPLHF.

CDR3 sequence (DNA): TGTGCCACCAGCCGATGGACAGGGGGAGGCAATGAGCAGTTCTTC. This translates into CATSRWTGGGNEQFF. The V call is TRBV15, the J call TRBJ2-1; the match to TRBD1 covers 10 bases. This CDR3 region has 15 residues. The germline gives CDR1 LNHNV, CDR2 YYDKDF (reference sequence). The trim removed 5 bases at V and 6 bases at J, leaving 7 bases unmatched. Supplemented by reference TRBV15 and TRBJ2-1, the full variable domain reads DAMVIQNPRYQVTQFGKPVTLSCSQTLNHNVMYWYQQKSSQAPKLLFHYYDKDFNNEADTPDNFQSRRPNTSFCFLDIRSPGLGDTAMYLCATSRWTGGGNEQFFGPGTRLTVL.

This clone was counted a few times. V is TRBV5-1 and J is TRBJ2-2; possibly TRBD2 for D (6 bases). Germline CDR1 is SGHRS and CDR2 is YFSETQ. Trimming pared 3 bases from V and 1 base from J, leaving 7 bases between. The CDR3 loop spans 14 amino acids. Written as DNA, the CDR3 is TGCGCCAGCAGCTGGGGAGGGAACACCGGGGAGCTGTTTTTT. The encoded protein is CASSWGGNTGELFF.

The CDR3 nucleotides read TGTGCCAGCCGAGAGAAGACTAGCGGGGGGAAAAATGAGCAGTTCTTC. It yields the protein CASREKTSGGKNEQFF. The V call is TRBV2, the J call TRBJ2-1; 13 nucleotides match TRBD2. The CDR3 runs to 16 residues. Germline values: CDR1 SNHLY, CDR2 FYNNEI. Trimming took 8 bases from V and 7 from J; bases not matched to a gene: 11.

The V gene is TRBV6-6, the J gene TRBJ2-4; 11 nucleotides agree with TRBD1. The CDR3 sequence is 16 residues long. V trimming: 2 bases; J trimming: 2 bases; junction bases outside the gene matches: 2. The germline V gene has CDR1 MNHNY and CDR2 SVGAGI (reference sequence). The CDR3 sequence: CASSYGTGGSKNIQYF. The CDR3 nucleotides read TGTGCCAGCAGTTACGGGACAGGGGGTTCCAAAAACATTCAGTACTTC.

In this sample, this clone turned up once. The V call is TRBV6-6, the J call TRBJ1-2; TRBD1 matches 9 bases. V shed 4 bases, J shed 3 bases, and the junction held 9 bases outside the gene matches. CDR3 length equals 16 residues. Germline CDR1 reads MNHNY; CDR2 reads SVGAGI (reference sequence). CDR3 region: CASSSPTGQGDYGYTF. In DNA form, the CDR3 reads TGTGCCAGCAGTTCTCCTACGGGACAGGGTGACTATGGCTACACCTTC.

The chain links TRBV3-1 (or the pseudogene TRBV3-2) to TRBJ1-4; 11 bases match TRBD1. V lost 6 bases, J lost 8 bases, and 5 bases stayed unmatched. CDR1 and CDR2 (germline): LGHDT, YNNKEL (reference sequence). The CDR3 totals 14 residues. This CDR3 is CASRRTGGGEKLFF. DNA for the CDR3: TGTGCCAGCAGACGGACAGGGGGCGGCGAAAAACTGTTTTTT.

This chain links TRBV11-3 with TRBJ2-7, with 7 bases that match TRBD2. The V gene end was trimmed by 4 bases and the J gene end by 4 bases; junction bases not matched to a gene: 7. There are 14 residues in the CDR3. CDR1 and CDR2 (germline): SGHNT, YENEEA. CDR3 region: CASSSSGGSYEQYF. DNA for the CDR3: TGTGCCAGCAGCTCCTCCGGGGGGTCGTACGAGCAGTACTTC.

The chain employs TRBV10-3 and TRBJ1-1, with 9 positions matching TRBD1. The CDR3 loop spans 15 amino acids. The germline V gene has CDR1 ENHRY and CDR2 SYGVKD. Losses at the gene ends were 6 bases for V and 4 bases for J; bases not matched to a gene: 9. The CDR3 DNA is TGTGCCATCAGGTCCGGGACAGGGCAGGTCACTGAAGCTTTCTTT. Protein product: CAIRSGTGQVTEAFF.

The rearrangement joins TRBV3-1 (or the pseudogene TRBV3-2) to TRBJ1-2, with 9 bases that match TRBD1. V was clipped by 0 bases and J by 8 bases; unmatched bases: 4. The V gene's germline CDR1 is LGHDT and CDR2 YNNKEL (reference sequence). There are 14 residues in the CDR3. As DNA, the CDR3 is TGTGCCAGCAGCCAAGATCTAACAGGGGGCGGCTACACCTTC. It codes for CASSQDLTGGGYTF.

This chain links TRBV5-4 with TRBJ1-1; the match to TRBD1 covers 7 bases. The CDR3 contains 16 residues. The germline V gene has CDR1 SGHNT and CDR2 YYREEE (reference sequence). Losses at the gene ends were 1 base for V and 4 bases for J; bases not matched to a gene: 10. The CDR3 DNA is TGTGCCAGCAGCTTGAACAAAGACAGGGTTGGCACTGAAGCTTTCTTT. Its protein is CASSLNKDRVGTEAFF.

The chain uses TRBV9 and TRBJ2-6, with 10 bases matching TRBD2. The CDR3 is made up of 18 amino acids. Germline V lookup: CDR1 SGDLS, CDR2 YYNGEE. V gave up 0 bases and J gave up 2 bases; unmatched junction bases: 5. The CDR3 loop reads CASSVDQRGGPGANVLTF. CDR3 bases: TGTGCCAGCAGCGTAGACCAGCGGGGGGGCCCTGGGGCCAACGTCCTGACTTTC.

The rearrangement uses TRBV27 and TRBJ2-3, with 10 bases fitting TRBD1. This CDR3 is 16 amino acids long. Germline CDR1 reads MNHEY; CDR2 reads SMNVEV (reference sequence). J was trimmed by 2 bases and V by 5 bases; bases with no gene match: 7. CDR3 region: CASSAKDRGYTDTQYF. DNA of the CDR3: TGTGCCAGCAGTGCTAAGGACAGGGGGTACACAGATACGCAGTATTTT.

V and J are TRBV6-5 and TRBJ1-2; TRBD1 matches at 9 bases. The germline gives CDR1 MNHEY, CDR2 SVGAGI. The trim removed 9 bases at V and 5 bases at J, leaving 7 bases unmatched. This CDR3 has 13 amino acids. The CDR3 reads CASKMTGGYGYTF. The DNA for the CDR3 is TGTGCCAGTAAAATGACAGGGGGATATGGCTACACCTTC.

The rearrangement joins TRBV19 to TRBJ1-4; D gene unclear. This CDR3 contains 13 residues. V shed 1 base and J shed 8 bases, with 8 bases lying between them. Germline loops: CDR1 LNHDA, CDR2 SQIVND (reference sequence). The CDR3 sequence is CASSIGAREKLFF. In DNA form, the CDR3 reads TGTGCCAGTAGTATAGGGGCAAGGGAAAAACTGTTTTTT.

The chain couples TRBV7-8 to TRBJ2-5; D remains unclear. The V end was cut by 5 bases, the J end by 5 bases, with 12 bases between. Germline CDR1 SGHVS, CDR2 FQNEAQ. The CDR3 covers 13 residues. In nucleotides, the CDR3 is TGTGCCAGCAGCAACGATATGAGGGAGACCCAGTACTTC. Amino acids: CASSNDMRETQYF. Filled out from reference TRBV7-8 and TRBJ2-5, the complete variable domain reads GAGVSQSPRYKVAKRGQDVALRCDPISGHVSLFWYQQALGQGPEFLTYFQNEAQLDKSGLPSDRFFAERPEGSVSTLKIQRTQQEDSAVYLCASSNDMRETQYFGPGTRLLVL.